The present entry profiles one T cell receptor beta chain with its context. This clone was counted at least ten times. Its recognized antigen is unknown. Base qualities are not recorded, but no much larger clone differs from it by a single base. The sample belongs to a study of metastatic and nonmetastatic thyroid tumors (dated by TCRdb to 2018 to 2021). About the study as a whole: The researchers compared repertoires between peripheral blood samples and tumor or nodule tissue samples from patients with malignant or benign thyroid disease. What the study reported, not specific to this receptor: TCR beta diversity was reported as significantly higher in malignant tumors than in benign nodules, in both blood and tumor samples.

To prepare the library, PCR was applied. TCRdb names Illumina HiSeq 4000 as the instrument used. High-throughput sequencing was used to profile the TCR beta-chain CDR3 region of each patient. Per the original workflow: A classifier to discriminate distant-metastatic papillary thyroid cancer patients was built from CDR3 differences across clinicopathological groups. The Shannon index was used to assess repertoire diversity, and the Morisita-Horn index was used to assess tumor-blood repertoire similarity. TCRdb cleaned the public reads at Q25 with fastp, built clones with MiXCR and kept in-frame beta chains. These V and J calls derive from TCRdb rather than the authors' analysis. In this sample the table shows over 15,000 clones, around 12% of which occur a single time. The ten largest clones capture less than 20% of the sample. Sequences SGHRS (CDR1) and YFSETQ (CDR2) are obtained from the germline V gene. From V the trimming removes 6 bases and from J it removes 7 bases, while the gene matches leave 14 bases of the junction unaccounted for. Including the terminal cysteine and phenylalanine, the CDR3 comprises 15 residues. Of the read, only the CDR3 DNA is kept; its 45 bases are in frame from base 1.

No patient had received any treatment before thyroid surgery. Patient clinical samples collected from about 2011 to 2018 were retrospectively analysed using T-cell receptor beta sequencing. The chain couples TRBV5-1 to TRBJ2-3; a stretch of 7 junction bases matches TRBD2. The material sequenced was tumor tissue. This TCR was sampled from a female donor with papillary thyroid cancer or a benign thyroid nodule (not recorded which). Some clones in this sample may be carry-over from other donors' samples. This receptor carries the CDR3 CASKVPIAGGNTQYF. The nucleotide sequence is TGCGCCAGCAAAGTCCCCATAGCGGGTGGAAATACGCAGTATTTT.